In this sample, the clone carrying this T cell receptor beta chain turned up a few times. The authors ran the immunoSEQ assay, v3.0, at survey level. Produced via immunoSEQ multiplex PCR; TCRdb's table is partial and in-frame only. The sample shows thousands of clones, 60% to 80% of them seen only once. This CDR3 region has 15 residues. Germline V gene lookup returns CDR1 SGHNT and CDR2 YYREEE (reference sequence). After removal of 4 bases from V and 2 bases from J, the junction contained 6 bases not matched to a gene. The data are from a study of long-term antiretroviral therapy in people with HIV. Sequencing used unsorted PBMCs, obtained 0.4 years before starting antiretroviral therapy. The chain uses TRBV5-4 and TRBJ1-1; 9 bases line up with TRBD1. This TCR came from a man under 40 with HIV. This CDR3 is CASSRDRESNTEAFF. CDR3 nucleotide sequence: TGTGCCAGCAGCCGGGACAGGGAGAGTAACACTGAAGCTTTCTTT.